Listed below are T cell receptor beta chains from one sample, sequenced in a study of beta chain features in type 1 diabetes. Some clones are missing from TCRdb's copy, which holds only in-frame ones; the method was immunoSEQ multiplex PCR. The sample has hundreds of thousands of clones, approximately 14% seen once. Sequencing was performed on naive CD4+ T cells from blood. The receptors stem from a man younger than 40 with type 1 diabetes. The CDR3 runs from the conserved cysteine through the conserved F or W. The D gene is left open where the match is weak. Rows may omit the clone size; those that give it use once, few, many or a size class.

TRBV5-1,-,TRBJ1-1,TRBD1,CASSDPTGGDTEAFF,TGCGCCAGCAGCGACCCGACAGGGGGTGACACTGAAGCTTTCTTT
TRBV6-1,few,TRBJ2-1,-,CAISERGRQFF,TGTGCCATCAGTGAAAGGGGTCGGCAGTTCTTC
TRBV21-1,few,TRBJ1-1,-,CASSPSLDTEAFF,TGTGCCAGCAGCCCCTCACTAGACACTGAAGCTTTCTTT
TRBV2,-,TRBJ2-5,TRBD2,CASSSGTTGETQYF,TGTGCCAGCAGTTCCGGGACTACCGGGGAGACCCAGTACTTC
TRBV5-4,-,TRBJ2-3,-,CASSLVLAVSSTDTQYF,TGTGCCAGCAGCTTGGTCTTGGCCGTCTCGAGCACAGATACGCAGTATTTT
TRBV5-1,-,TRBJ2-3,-,CASNYQGPRHGDTQYF,TGCGCCAGCAATTACCAGGGGCCCCGGCACGGAGATACGCAGTATTTT
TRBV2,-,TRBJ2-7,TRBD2,CASRTSGSYEQYF,TGTGCCAGCCGGACTAGCGGGAGTTACGAGCAGTACTTC
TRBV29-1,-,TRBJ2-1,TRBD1,CSVAFGTGRSDEQFF,TGCAGCGTCGCCTTTGGGACAGGGCGAAGCGATGAGCAGTTCTTC
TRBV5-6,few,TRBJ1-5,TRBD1,CASSPGGLTGQPQHF,TGTGCCAGCAGCCCAGGGGGGTTAACGGGTCAGCCCCAGCATTTT
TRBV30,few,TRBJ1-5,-,CAWSGQNNQPQHF,TGTGCCTGGAGTGGACAGAACAATCAGCCCCAGCATTTT
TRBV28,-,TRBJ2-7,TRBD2,CASSLPKGLARLSYEQYF,TGTGCCAGCAGTCTACCAAAGGGACTAGCCCGCCTCTCCTACGAGCAGTACTTC
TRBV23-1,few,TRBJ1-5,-,CASTSSAGSYSNQPQHF,TGCGCCAGCACCTCAAGCGCCGGCAGTTATAGCAATCAGCCCCAGCATTTT
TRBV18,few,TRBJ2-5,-,CASSPAVQETQYF,TGTGCCAGCTCCCCAGCGGTGCAAGAGACCCAGTACTTC
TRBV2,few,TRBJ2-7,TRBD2,CASSASGVSYEQYF,TGTGCCAGCAGTGCTAGCGGAGTCTCCTACGAGCAGTACTTC
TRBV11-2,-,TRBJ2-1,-,CASSLVLAYNEQFF,TGTGCCAGCAGCTTAGTACTAGCCTACAATGAGCAGTTCTTC
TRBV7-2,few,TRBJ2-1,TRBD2,CASRSGGATRDNEQFF,TGTGCCAGCAGGTCGGGGGGGGCCACACGCGACAATGAGCAGTTCTTC
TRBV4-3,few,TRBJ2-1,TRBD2,CASSHLTSGMYNEQFF,TGCGCCAGCAGCCATCTGACTAGCGGGATGTACAATGAGCAGTTCTTC
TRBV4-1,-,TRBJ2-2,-,CASSQLPLRAGELFF,TGCGCCAGCAGCCAATTGCCCCTCAGGGCCGGGGAGCTGTTTTTT
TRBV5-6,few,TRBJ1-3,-,CASSLDFRGHGNTIYF,TGTGCCAGCAGCTTGGACTTTAGGGGACACGGAAACACCATATATTTT
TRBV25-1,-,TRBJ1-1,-,CASSESPPRGRNTEAFF,TGTGCCAGCAGTGAGTCCCCCCCCAGGGGAAGGAACACTGAAGCTTTCTTT
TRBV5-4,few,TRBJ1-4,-,CASSLAGLSEKLFF,TGTGCCAGCAGCTTGGCAGGGTTGAGCGAAAAACTGTTTTTT
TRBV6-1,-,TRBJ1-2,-,CASSERVNYGYTF,TGTGCCAGCAGTGAGCGGGTTAACTATGGCTACACCTTC
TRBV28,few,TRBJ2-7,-,CASSLIAKNYEQYF,TGTGCCAGCAGTTTAATAGCGAAAAATTACGAGCAGTACTTC
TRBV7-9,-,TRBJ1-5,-,CASSLVGAGNQPQHF,TGTGCCAGCAGCTTAGTAGGGGCCGGCAATCAGCCCCAGCATTTT
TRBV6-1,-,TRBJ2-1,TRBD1,CASSSYRDSYNEQFF,TGTGCCAGCAGTTCGTACCGGGACAGCTACAATGAGCAGTTCTTC
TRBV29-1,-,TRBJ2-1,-,CSVEEIEGGEQFF,TGCAGCGTTGAAGAGATAGAGGGCGGTGAGCAGTTCTTC
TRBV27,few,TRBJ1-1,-,CASSSRGGRGGTEAFF,TGTGCCAGCAGTTCCCGGGGGGGCAGGGGTGGGACTGAAGCTTTCTTT
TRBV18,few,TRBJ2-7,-,CASSLLAGVDEQYF,TGTGCCAGCTCACTTCTAGCCGGGGTCGACGAGCAGTACTTC
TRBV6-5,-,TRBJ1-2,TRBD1,CASSYRDRASGYTF,TGTGCCAGCAGTTACCGGGACAGGGCTAGTGGCTACACCTTC
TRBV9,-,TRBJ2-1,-,CASSQSGGSYNEQFF,TGTGCCAGCAGCCAGTCTGGCGGCTCCTACAATGAGCAGTTCTTC
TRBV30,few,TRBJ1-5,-,CAWSVLTPNQPQHF,TGTGCCTGGAGTGTACTAACTCCCAATCAGCCCCAGCATTTT
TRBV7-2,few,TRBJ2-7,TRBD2,CASSLSSGGPYYEQYF,TGTGCCAGCAGCTTATCTTCGGGAGGGCCCTATTACGAGCAGTACTTC
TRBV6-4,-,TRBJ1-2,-,CASSDATGLKHTF,TGTGCCAGCAGTGACGCGACAGGTCTTAAACACACCTTC
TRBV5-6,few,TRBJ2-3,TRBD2,CASSSSGNTDTQYF,TGTGCCAGCAGCTCTAGCGGGAACACAGATACGCAGTATTTT
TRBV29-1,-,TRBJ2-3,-,CSVWRGLVGDTQYF,TGCAGCGTTTGGCGAGGGCTAGTGGGAGATACGCAGTATTTT
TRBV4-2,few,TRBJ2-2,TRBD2,CASSQAGTRRTGELFF,TGTGCCAGCAGCCAGGCTGGGACTAGGCGGACCGGGGAGCTGTTTTTT
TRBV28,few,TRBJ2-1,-,CASSPPEQFF,TGTGCCAGCAGCCCCCCAGAGCAGTTCTTC
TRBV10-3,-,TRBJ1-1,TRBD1,CAISAAGQESKAFF,TGTGCCATCAGTGCGGCCGGACAGGAATCAAAGGCTTTCTTT